The text below deals with one T cell receptor (beta chain). Its antigen has not been determined. No much larger clone is present one base from it, and per-base qualities are unavailable. This sample stems from a study of human T cells and chemical hapten exposure (dated by TCRdb to the early 2020s). A note on the overall study: For sensitization, 2% DPC in acetone was applied to an approximately 2 cm by approximately 2 cm area of upper inner arm skin. Patients additionally received weekly therapeutic DPC doses to the scalp throughout the approximately 24-week study period. Patch testing was done on the upper back using Finn chambers containing 0.01% DPC, and results were scored after 6 days according to International Contact Dermatitis Research Group standards. The mostly female patient cohort included alopecia areata with under or over 50% scalp involvement, alopecia totalis and alopecia universalis. Libraries were pooled for sequencing, and per-sample TCR yields varied mainly because of small differences in library volumes within the pool. This study followed changes in the peripheral blood TCR repertoire in vivo during primary and secondary sensitization of alopecia patients to the hapten diphenylcyclopropenone (DPC). Blood was sampled from patients pre-sensitization (week 0) and at 2, 6 and about 24 weeks after DPC sensitization. For TCR sequencing, blood came from 25 to 30 alopecia patients at anywhere from one to four time points (pre-sensitization, 2, 6 and 24 weeks).

The method was RACE. Sequencing took place on a NextSeq 500. During library preparation, unique molecular identifiers were attached to individual cDNA molecules so that TCRs could be counted quantitatively and reproducibly. From each blood RNA sample, both TCR alpha and TCR beta chains were sequenced. On the study's bioinformatics: A median of roughly 98,000 TCRs per sample was observed, with a range of roughly 20,000 to 700,000. V, J and CDR3 annotation of the TCR reads was carried out using the Decombinator software suite. Every sample was subsampled to the same number of TCRs (28,000) for the PS versus PT1 abundance plots. TCRs were defined as expanded if absent before sensitization and observed at least eight times at the 2-week time point. TCRdb redid the processing of the public reads, applying fastp at Q25 and MiXCR, and retained in-frame beta chains. Duplicate CDR3 protein sequences are folded into a single record with the most common DNA and genes. The authors' filters were not applied to this entry. This sample is represented by approximately 340,000 distinct CDR3 sequences; around 7% of them were singletons. Jointly, the top ten make up approximately 8.9% of the sample.

What the study reported, not specific to this receptor: Because every patient had alopecia, a presumed autoimmune disease, the patients' immune response might differ from that of healthy individuals. Patch test score correlated positively with the number of PT1 expanded TCRs, reaching significance at thresholds 8, 16 and 32 but not at 4. After repeated subsampling, changes were observed in the strength of the expansion versus patch-test correlation and in the threshold at which the correlation became significant. DPC sensitization did not change how many TCRs were above 1 in 1000 frequency, and no evidence was found of alterations in global repertoire structure. Compared with pre-sensitization or healthy control sets, expanded TCRs formed significantly more large CDR3 similarity clusters, which is consistent with antigen-driven responses.

Measured from the cysteine to the phenylalanine, the CDR3 is 14 residues long. Only the CDR3 portion is preserved as DNA: 42 bases, with reading frame beginning at the first base. CDR1 and CDR2 (KGHSH, LQKENI) derive from the germline V gene. V drops 5 bases and J drops 1 base, leaving 11 bases in between. The meaning of the sample's time point label: patch test 1, 2 weeks after DPC sensitization. This specimen's treatment or condition label, interpreted: therapeutic diphenylcyclopropenone sensitization with weekly scalp DPC. Blood at each patch-test visit was drawn before the patch test was applied. Patients were considered eligible if aged 18 to 70, diagnosed with alopecia and deemed suitable for DPC therapy, and patients were excluded if pregnant. Total RNA was extracted from unfractionated whole blood collected in Tempus Blood RNA tubes.

This sequence uses TRBV18 and TRBJ2-5; no D gene is confidently identified. The receptor was derived from a woman in her late teens or twenties with alopecia areata. Some clones in this sample may be carry-over from other donors' samples. Sequencing used whole blood, obtained in connection with sensitization to the hapten diphenylcyclopropenone (DPC). The CDR3 in this case is CASSRTRIQETQYF. The DNA sequence reads TGTGCCAGCTCAAGGACCCGCATCCAAGAGACCCAGTACTTC.